The text below deals with one T cell receptor (beta chain). Its antigen is undetermined. The sample is drawn from a study of cytomegalovirus exposure and HLA in healthy donors. General study findings and limits: Under in vitro conditions, three CMV-associated chains were confirmed as specific for CMV antigens. Versus the roughly 640-donor mean, an Asian-associated ancestry cluster reportedly showed fewer N-insertions in a later analysis. The authors excluded some V segments, including TRBV6-2 and TRBV6-3, as indistinguishable. V- and J-gene trimming of TCR beta was linked (in a later analysis) to a missense DCLRE1C variant.

CDR1 is LNHDA, CDR2 SQIVND, per germline (reference sequence). The CDR3 length is 13 residues. Between the trimmed V and J ends, which lost 5 bases and 1 base, there was a span of 8 bases. PCR was performed using 60 Vbeta and 13 Jbeta primers. TCRdb's copy holds only in-frame clones and misses some; the assay was immunoSEQ multiplex PCR. This sample yields about 170,000 clones, of which over 70% are seen a single time; 1.4% belongs to the top ten. The rearrangement joins TRBV19 to TRBJ1-1; unclear D gene. Sequences were obtained from PBMCs. The source of this sequence is a woman aged 30 to 39 in good health and CMV-seropositive. The chain's CDR3 is CASSATWNTEAFF. CDR3 nucleotide sequence: TGTGCCAGTAGTGCCACATGGAACACTGAAGCTTTCTTT.